This TCR beta chain was observed in a study of OX40 agonist ivuxolimab in advanced cancers. Turning to the study itself: An agonistic human IgG2 monoclonal antibody against OX40 (CD134) was given. Patients received intravenous ivuxolimab every 2 weeks at 0.01 to 10 mg/kg. Three dose-escalation patients had partial responses: one with hepatocellular carcinoma and two with cutaneous melanoma.

Findings and limits, study-wide: Expanded clones tended on average to be more numerous among CD8+ T cells than CD4+.

Assay used: immunoSEQ multiplex PCR; TCRdb lists only in-frame clones, some missing. This sample has more than 35,000 clones; 78% occur once, and the top ten carry 9.5% to 15%. This clone was counted once. Its antigen is undetermined. Looked up from germline, CDR1 is SQVTM and CDR2 is ANQGSEA. V shed 4 bases and J shed 7 bases, with 16 bases lying between them. The CDR3 loop spans 13 amino acids. The source was CD4+ or CD8+ T cells sorted from blood, collected in a trial of the OX40 agonist ivuxolimab. V is TRBV29-1 and J is TRBJ1-1, with D unclear. The sequence derives from an adult with an advanced solid tumor such as melanoma, head and neck, liver or kidney cancer. The CDR3 sequence: CSVAKGSEGEAFF. For the CDR3, the DNA is TGCAGCGTTGCCAAAGGGTCTGAGGGTGAAGCTTTCTTT.